These 23 T cell receptor beta chains were sequenced from one sample in a study of blood T cells in healthy people across ages. A sample-barcoded 5' primer and a J-beta primer mix were used in a second PCR of roughly 6 to 11 cycles. MiXCR was run by TCRdb on the 5' RACE reads, yielding one entry per CDR3 protein. The sample gives 1.5 million to 1.8 million distinct CDR3 sequences, less than 45% of which show up once; around 4% is in the top ten. Sequences were obtained from blood. The source of these receptors is a young woman in good health.

This clonotype came up a few times. V is TRBV5-5 and J is TRBJ2-1, with no clear D. V lost 3 bases to trimming and J lost 8 bases, with 9 bases between them. The CDR3 covers 12 residues. Germline V CDR1 and CDR2: SGHKS, YYEKEE (reference sequence). In nucleotides, the CDR3 is TGTGCCAGCAGCTACCGGTTAGATGAGCAGTTCTTC. Protein: CASSYRLDEQFF.

The V call is TRBV27, the J call TRBJ2-5; 7 bases match TRBD1. The J call is doubtful: the DNA matches TRBJ2-7 better. The CDR3 runs 15 residues. Germline CDR1 and CDR2: MNHEY and SMNVEV (reference sequence). CDR3 DNA: TGTGCCAGCAGTGCCCGACCCCGACAGGGCTACGAGCAGTACTTC. This gives the protein CASSARPRQGYEQYF.

This clonotype was observed many times. The gene calls are TRBV28 and TRBJ1-2; D remains ambiguous. CDR3 length: 16 amino acids. V was cut by 4 bases and J by 4 bases, with 19 bases left in between. From germline, CDR1 is MDHEN and CDR2 SYDVKM. This CDR3 reads CASSSEAAQLLYGYTF. In DNA, the CDR3 is TGTGCCAGCAGTTCCGAGGCAGCCCAACTCCTCTATGGCTACACCTTC.

The chain carries TRBV7-2 and TRBJ2-2; TRBD1 might be the D (6 bases). CDR3 length: 13 amino acids. CDR1 is SGHTA and CDR2 is FQGNSA in the germline V gene. The V gene lost 5 bases and the J gene lost 13 bases, with 17 bases spanning the gap. The CDR3 loop reads CASSRTEYEVLFF. In DNA form, the CDR3 reads TGTGCCAGCAGCCGGACAGAGTATGAGGTGCTGTTTTTT. Drawing the rest from reference TRBV7-2 and TRBJ2-2, the complete variable domain is GAGVSQSPSNKVTEKGKDVELRCDPISGHTALYWYRQSLGQGLEFLIYFQGNSAPDKSGLPSDRFSAERTGGSVSTLTIQRTQQEDSAVYLCASSRTEYEVLFFGEGSRLTVL.

The chain employs TRBV4-1 and TRBJ1-1; 7 bases match TRBD1. In germline, CDR1 is MGHRA, CDR2 YSYEKL. The CDR3 has 16 amino acids. The junction had 11 bases not matched to a gene; V was cut back by 0 bases and J by 7 bases. The CDR3 DNA is TGCGCCAGCAGCCAAGATCGCGGACAGGTGAGGAGTGAAGCTTTCTTT. It yields the protein CASSQDRGQVRSEAFF.

The rearrangement uses TRBV4-1 and TRBJ2-4; TRBD2 might be the D (7 bases). This CDR3 has 13 residues. With 1 base removed from V and 13 bases from J, the gap between germline ends came to 14 bases. Germline V gene data show CDR1 as MGHRA and CDR2 as YSYEKL. The CDR3 loop reads CASSQGGGYKQYF. CDR3 DNA sequence: TGCGCCAGCAGCCAAGGCGGGGGCTACAAGCAGTACTTC.

This chain connects TRBV12-3 or TRBV12-4 to TRBJ1-4; D might be TRBD1 (5 bases). This CDR3 is 14 amino acids long. Trimming pared 6 bases from V and 4 bases from J, leaving 12 bases between. In DNA, the CDR3 is TGTGCCAGCAGCATGACGGGGGTTAATGAAAAACTGTTTTTT. It yields the protein CASSMTGVNEKLFF.

This clonotype was detected only a few times. V and J are TRBV3-1 and TRBJ1-6, with D tentatively TRBD1 (6 bases). The V end lost 1 base, the J end lost 0 bases, and 7 bases lay between the germline ends. The CDR3 sequence is 16 residues long. Germline CDR1 reads LGHDT; CDR2 reads YNNKEL (reference sequence). This CDR3 reads CASSQVGGSYNSPLHF. CDR3 sequence (DNA): TGTGCCAGCAGCCAAGTAGGGGGCTCCTATAATTCACCCCTCCACTTT.

This clonotype was counted a few times. The chain couples TRBV20-1 to TRBJ1-2; TRBD1 might be the D (6 bases). From germline, CDR1 is DFQATT and CDR2 SNEGSKA (reference sequence). V gave up 5 bases and J gave up 2 bases, with 12 bases separating them. CDR3 length equals 13 residues. CDR3 in DNA: TGCAGTGCTGGCCGGGACAAAAACTATGGCTACACCTTC. Protein: CSAGRDKNYGYTF.

V and J are TRBV6-5 and TRBJ2-7; D not certain. The J call may be mistaken, given a closer DNA end match to TRBJ2-5. Germline V gene sequence: CDR1 MNHEY, CDR2 SVGAGI. This CDR3 spans 12 amino acids. CDR3 in DNA: TGTGCCGACACCCTATTGGGGTTGACCCAGTACTTC. This encodes CADTLLGLTQYF.

This clonotype was observed at least ten times. The chain employs TRBV4-3 and TRBJ1-2; possibly TRBD1 for D (5 bases). CDR1 and CDR2 from the germline V gene are LGHNA and YSLEER. CDR3 length equals 14 residues. V was pared by 0 bases and J by 7 bases, with 12 bases between. Here the CDR3 DNA reads TGCGCCAGCAGCCAAGACAGGGAGGGGCGTGGCTACACCTTC. It yields the protein CASSQDREGRGYTF.

The chain joins TRBV29-1 to TRBJ2-5; D is uncertain. With the DNA end fitting TRBJ2-7 better, the J assignment may be wrong. Germline V gene lookup returns CDR1 SQVTM and CDR2 ANQGSEA. CDR3 length equals 13 residues. CDR3 amino acids: CSVARPLGYEQYF. In DNA form, the CDR3 reads TGCAGCGTTGCCCGACCTTTGGGGTACGAGCAGTACTTC.

This clonotype was observed a few times. The rearrangement joins TRBV6-1 to TRBJ1-1, with D uncertain. V gave up 7 bases and J gave up 3 bases, with 12 bases separating them. The germline CDR1 and CDR2 sequences are MNHNS and SASEGT. The CDR3 totals 13 residues. CDR3 protein: CASTDVGYTEAFF. The CDR3 DNA follows: TGTGCCAGCACTGACGTGGGGTACACTGAAGCTTTCTTT.

This clonotype has a handful of counts. This sequence joins TRBV10-3 and TRBJ1-6, with 10 positions matching TRBD1. CDR1 and CDR2 (germline): ENHRY, SYGVKD. The CDR3 spans 13 residues. V was clipped by 6 bases and J by 8 bases; unmatched bases: 1. The CDR3, as DNA: TGTGCCATCAGAGGGACAGGGGATTCACCCCTCCACTTT. Translating it yields CAIRGTGDSPLHF.

The chain links TRBV12-3 or TRBV12-4 to TRBJ1-2; weak D call: TRBD1 (6 bases). The ends were cut back, 6 bases at V and 6 bases at J, with 14 bases in the middle. There are 13 residues in the CDR3. The CDR3 protein is CASSPSGADGYTF. CDR3 sequence (DNA): TGTGCCAGCAGCCCATCAGGGGCCGATGGCTACACCTTC.

This clonotype was detected a few times. The J gene is TRBJ1-5, the V gene TRBV7-8; 10 bases are shared with TRBD1. Germline-derived CDR1 and CDR2 are SGHVS and FQNEAQ. The CDR3 is 15 amino acids. The V gene end was trimmed by 5 bases and the J gene end by 7 bases; junction bases not matched to a gene: 8. The CDR3 sequence: CASSQGQGSPQPQHF. CDR3 coding DNA: TGTGCCAGCAGCCAGGGACAGGGGTCTCCCCAGCCCCAGCATTTT.

The chain combines TRBV7-3 with TRBJ2-1; 7 nucleotides agree with TRBD1. This CDR3 is built from 13 residues. Trimming took 5 bases from V and 10 from J; bases not matched to a gene: 8. Germline V CDR1 and CDR2: SGHTA, FQGTGA. The CDR3 sequence is CASSLGQLREQFF. DNA of the CDR3: TGTGCCAGCAGCCTGGGACAGTTGAGAGAGCAGTTCTTC.

This clonotype was recorded a few times. The chain couples TRBV20-1 to TRBJ2-1; the D is unclear. The CDR3 has 15 amino acids. Germline V CDR1 and CDR2: DFQATT, SNEGSKA (reference sequence). The germline V and J ends were trimmed by 3 bases and 0 bases, with 12 bases remaining between them. As DNA, the CDR3 is TGCAGTGCTAGCCAGAGCAGCTACTCCTACAATGAGCAGTTCTTC. Its translation is CSASQSSYSYNEQFF.

This clonotype was seen only a few times. The chain links TRBV7-7 to TRBJ1-2; 9 bases align to TRBD1. Germline V CDR1 and CDR2: SSHAT, FNYEAQ (reference sequence). The CDR3 is made up of 15 amino acids. V lost 1 base to trimming and J lost 2 bases; unmatched junction nucleotides: 2. The CDR3 coding sequence is TGTGCCAGCAGCTTAGAGGGGACAGGGAACTATGGCTACACCTTC. This codes for CASSLEGTGNYGYTF.

J is TRBJ1-1 and V is TRBV20-1; D not resolved. In germline, CDR1 is DFQATT, CDR2 SNEGSKA (reference sequence). The CDR3 contains 12 residues. With 5 bases removed from V and 3 bases from J, the gap between germline ends came to 10 bases. CDR3: CSARSVDTEAFF. The DNA for the CDR3 is TGCAGTGCTCGTTCGGTCGACACTGAAGCTTTCTTT.

The V gene is TRBV14, the J gene TRBJ2-1; tentatively, D is TRBD1 or TRBD2 (7 bases each). This CDR3 is 15 amino acids long. CDR1 SGHDN and CDR2 FVKESK come from the germline V gene. With 8 bases removed from V and 4 bases from J, the gap between germline ends came to 18 bases. In nucleotides, the CDR3 is TGTGCCAGCCGCCCAGGGGGGGGGCCTTACAATGAGCAGTTCTTC. Translated: CASRPGGGPYNEQFF.

The chain has TRBV10-3 and TRBJ1-1; D may be TRBD1 (5 bases). The CDR3 extends over 14 amino acids. The germline gives CDR1 ENHRY, CDR2 SYGVKD. Trimming stripped 3 bases from V and 6 bases from J, with 14 bases between. CDR3 in amino acids: CAISDRKGRAEAFF. CDR3 in DNA: TGTGCCATCAGTGATCGGAAGGGACGGGCTGAAGCTTTCTTT.

The chain carries TRBV29-1 and TRBJ1-2, with D hard to call. Germline lookup yields CDR1 SQVTM and CDR2 ANQGSEA. The CDR3 runs to 14 residues. V was trimmed by 0 bases and J by 2 bases, leaving 10 bases between them. CDR3 in DNA: TGCAGCGTTGAAGATCCCCCCATAAACTATGGCTACACCTTC. Amino acids: CSVEDPPINYGYTF.